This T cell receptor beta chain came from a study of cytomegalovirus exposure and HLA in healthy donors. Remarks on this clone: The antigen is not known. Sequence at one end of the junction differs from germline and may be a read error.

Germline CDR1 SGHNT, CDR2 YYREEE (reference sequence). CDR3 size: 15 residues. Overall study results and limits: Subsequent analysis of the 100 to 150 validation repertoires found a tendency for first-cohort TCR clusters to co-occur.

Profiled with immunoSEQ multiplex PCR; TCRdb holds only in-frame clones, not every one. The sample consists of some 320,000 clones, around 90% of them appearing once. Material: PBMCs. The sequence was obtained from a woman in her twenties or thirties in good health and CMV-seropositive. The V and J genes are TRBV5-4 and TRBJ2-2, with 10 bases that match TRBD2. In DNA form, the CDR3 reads TGTGCCGGCAGCCCAGCGGGGGGGCATATCGGGGAGCTGTTTTTT. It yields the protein CAGSPAGGHIGELFF.